The 10 T cell receptor beta chains reported below all come from one sample, sequenced in a study of blood T cell repertoires in COVID-19. This table comes from immunoSEQ multiplex PCR, and its TCRdb copy is limited to in-frame clones, with some not included. The sample yields some 120,000 clones, about 85% seen once. The sequenced sample consisted of peripheral blood. Source of these receptors: a man in his 60s with acute or convalescent COVID-19.

V gene TRBV7-2 combines with J gene TRBJ1-2; weak D call: TRBD1 (6 bases). Germline CDR1 is SGHTA and CDR2 is FQGNSA. Trimming cost V 5 bases and J 7 bases, with 26 bases left between them. CDR3 length: 17 residues. The CDR3 region is CASSLGRGGALVGGYTF. DNA for the CDR3: TGTGCCAGCAGCCTAGGGCGAGGGGGGGCCCTTGTAGGTGGCTACACCTTC.

The CDR3 here is CASSYSGTSGRKNEQFF. The CDR3 bases are TGTGCCAGCAGTTACTCTGGGACTAGCGGGAGAAAAAATGAGCAGTTCTTC. V is TRBV6-2 or TRBV6-3 and J is TRBJ2-1; 14 bases agree with TRBD2. From germline, CDR1 is MNHEY and CDR2 SVGEGT. Trimming at V came to 0 bases and at J to 7 bases, leaving 5 bases not matched to a gene. CDR3 length equals 17 residues.

The chain links TRBV18 to TRBJ2-5; weak D call: TRBD1 (6 bases). The CDR3 covers 14 residues. Germline loops: CDR1 KGHSH, CDR2 LQKENI. Trimming pared 0 bases from V and 6 bases from J, leaving 11 bases between. The chain's CDR3 is CASSPPTGTKTQYF. The DNA of the CDR3 is TGTGCCAGCTCACCACCTACAGGGACGAAGACCCAGTACTTC.

The V and J genes are TRBV25-1 and TRBJ2-7, with TRBD1 identical over 7 bases. Germline V lookup: CDR1 MGHDK, CDR2 SYGVNS. The length of the CDR3 is 15 residues. With 6 bases clipped from V and 1 base from J, the junction kept 9 bases outside the gene matches. CDR3: CASSPRTGPSYEQYF. The DNA for the CDR3 is TGTGCCAGCAGCCCTCGGACAGGCCCTTCCTACGAGCAGTACTTC.

The rearrangement uses TRBV5-1 and TRBJ1-1, with unresolved D. In germline, CDR1 is SGHRS, CDR2 YFSETQ. V lost 4 bases and J 5 bases, leaving 15 bases between the germline ends. The CDR3 has 14 amino acids. CDR3 nucleotides: TGCGCCAGCAGCGCCGGGAGCTCAGGAACTGAAGCTTTCTTT. It translates to CASSAGSSGTEAFF.

The genes are TRBV28 and TRBJ2-3; TRBD2 agrees at 12 bases. Per the germline V gene, CDR1 is MDHEN and CDR2 is SYDVKM. The CDR3 sequence is 16 residues long. J lost 2 bases, V lost 6 bases, and 6 bases had no gene match. In nucleotides, the CDR3 is TGTGCCAGCAGACCCTGGACTAGCGGGGACACAGATACGCAGTATTTT. Amino acid sequence: CASRPWTSGDTDTQYF.

V is TRBV10-2 and J is TRBJ2-3; 9 bases align to TRBD2. Per germline, CDR1 WSHSY and CDR2 SAAADI. The CDR3 spans 19 residues. V lost 6 bases to trimming and J lost 0 bases; unmatched junction nucleotides: 16. The DNA for the CDR3 is TGCGCCAGCAGCCTCTTGGGTAGCGGGAGAACGTCGAGCACAGATACGCAGTATTTT. It translates to CASSLLGSGRTSSTDTQYF.

The V and J genes are TRBV18 and TRBJ1-1, with D perhaps TRBD1 (6 bases). The CDR3 runs 14 residues. V lost 2 bases, J lost 1 base, and 8 bases lay in between. Germline lookup yields CDR1 KGHSH and CDR2 LQKENI. The CDR3 DNA reads TGTGCCAGCTCACCAGGACAGCGGAACACTGAAGCTTTCTTT. Encoded protein: CASSPGQRNTEAFF.

The chain links TRBV18 to TRBJ2-7; 7 positions match TRBD2. This CDR3 is built from 14 residues. The germline gives CDR1 KGHSH, CDR2 LQKENI. V dropped 4 bases and J dropped 0; count of bases not matched to a gene: 3. The CDR3 DNA follows: TGTGCCAGCTCACAGGGCGGGAGCTCCTACGAGCAGTACTTC. As protein: CASSQGGSSYEQYF.

The chain is built from TRBV6-5 and TRBJ1-2; the D gene is possibly TRBD1 (6 bases). This CDR3 is 13 amino acids long. Trimming left V 6 bases short and J 7 bases short, with 15 bases between. In germline, CDR1 is MNHEY, CDR2 SVGAGI. Here the CDR3 DNA reads TGTGCCAGCAGATCCCAGGGGAGCTCTGGCTACACCTTC. It yields the protein CASRSQGSSGYTF.